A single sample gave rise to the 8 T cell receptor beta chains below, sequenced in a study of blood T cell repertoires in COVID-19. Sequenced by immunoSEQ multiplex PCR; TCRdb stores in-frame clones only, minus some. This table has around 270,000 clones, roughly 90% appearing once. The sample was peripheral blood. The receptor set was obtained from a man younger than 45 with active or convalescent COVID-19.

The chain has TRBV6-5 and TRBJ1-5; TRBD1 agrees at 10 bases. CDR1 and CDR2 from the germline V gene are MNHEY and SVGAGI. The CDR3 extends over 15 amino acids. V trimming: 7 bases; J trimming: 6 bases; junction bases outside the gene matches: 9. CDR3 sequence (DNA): TGTGCCAGCACTCAAGGGGGGACAGGGGCTCAGCCCCAGCATTTT. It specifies CASTQGGTGAQPQHF.

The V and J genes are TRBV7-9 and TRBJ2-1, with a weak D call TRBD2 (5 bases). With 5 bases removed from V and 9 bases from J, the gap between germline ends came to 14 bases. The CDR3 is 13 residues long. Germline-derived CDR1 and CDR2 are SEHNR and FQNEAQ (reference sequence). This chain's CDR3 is CASSTTSLGEQFF. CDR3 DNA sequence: TGTGCCAGCAGCACCACTAGTCTCGGTGAGCAGTTCTTC.

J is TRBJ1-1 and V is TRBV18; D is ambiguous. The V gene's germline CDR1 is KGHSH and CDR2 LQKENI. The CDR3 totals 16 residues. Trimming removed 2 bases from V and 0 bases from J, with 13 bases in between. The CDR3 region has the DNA TGTGCCAGCTCACCAATCCAAAGTCGGGTGAACACTGAAGCTTTCTTT. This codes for CASSPIQSRVNTEAFF.

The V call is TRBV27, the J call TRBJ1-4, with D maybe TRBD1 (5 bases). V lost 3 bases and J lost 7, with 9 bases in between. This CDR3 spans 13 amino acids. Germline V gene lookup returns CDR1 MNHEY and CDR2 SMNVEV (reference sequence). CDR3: CASSLFQGEKLFF. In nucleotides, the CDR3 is TGTGCCAGCAGTTTGTTTCAGGGTGAAAAACTGTTTTTT.

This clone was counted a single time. The CDR3 DNA reads TGCGCCAGCAGCCAAGGAGGAGGACAGGCGGACTATGGCTACACCTTC. Its protein is CASSQGGGQADYGYTF. The genes are TRBV4-3 and TRBJ1-2, with 7 bases lining up with TRBD1. CDR3 length: 16 amino acids. J gave up 3 bases and V 1 base, and 8 bases lay outside the gene matches. Germline V CDR1 and CDR2: LGHNA, YSLEER.

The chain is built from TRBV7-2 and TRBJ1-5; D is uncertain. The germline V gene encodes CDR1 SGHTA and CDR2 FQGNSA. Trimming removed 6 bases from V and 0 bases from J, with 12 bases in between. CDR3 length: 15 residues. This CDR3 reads CASRFTGYSNQPQHF. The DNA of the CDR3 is TGTGCCAGCAGATTTACCGGTTATAGCAATCAGCCCCAGCATTTT.

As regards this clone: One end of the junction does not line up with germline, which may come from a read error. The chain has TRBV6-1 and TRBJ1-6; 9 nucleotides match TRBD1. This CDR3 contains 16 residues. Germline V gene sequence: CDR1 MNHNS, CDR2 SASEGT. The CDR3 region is CASREGTGLSNSPLHF. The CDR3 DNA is TGTGCCAGCAGAGAAGGGACAGGGTTATCGAATTCACCCCTCCACTTT.

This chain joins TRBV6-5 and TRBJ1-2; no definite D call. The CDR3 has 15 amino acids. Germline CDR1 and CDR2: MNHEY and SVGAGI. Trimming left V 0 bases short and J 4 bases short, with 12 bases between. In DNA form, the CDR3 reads TGTGCCAGCAGTTACTCGTCAGGCGTCGGCTATGGCTACACCTTC. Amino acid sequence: CASSYSSGVGYGYTF.